The 17 T cell receptor beta chains presented below share a single source sample, sequenced in a study of shared clonotypes between healthy human individuals. The repertoire was sequenced with immunoSEQ multiplex PCR; TCRdb's copy has only in-frame clones and lacks some. The sample yields 110,000 or so clones, about 62% seen once. Material: memory CD8+ T cells sorted from blood. Subset here: CD45RO+ cells pooled with CCR7-negative TemRA cells. The receptors derive from a woman in her twenties or thirties in good health.

This clone was counted between two and nine times. The CDR3 protein is CASSPGTASYEQYF. Written as DNA, the CDR3 is TGCGCCAGCAGCCCGGGGACAGCCTCCTACGAGCAGTACTTC. This chain connects TRBV5-1 to TRBJ2-7, with 7 positions matching TRBD1. The germline V gene has CDR1 SGHRS and CDR2 YFSETQ. The CDR3 sequence is 14 residues long. Trimming took 4 bases from V and 0 from J; bases not matched to a gene: 4.

The J gene is TRBJ1-1, the V gene TRBV4-1; D is uncertain. Trimming took off 7 bases at V and 4 bases at J, with 13 bases between the two ends. Germline V lookup: CDR1 MGHRA, CDR2 YSYEKL. The CDR3 contains 13 residues. In DNA form, the CDR3 reads TGCGCCAGCACTCCGCTTTCGGGCACTGAAGCTTTCTTT. Its translation: CASTPLSGTEAFF.

The sample holds a few counts of this clone. The chain recombines TRBV4-1 with TRBJ1-4; D uncertain. V was clipped by 1 base and J by 8 bases, with 17 bases between them. This CDR3 is built from 16 residues. The V gene's germline CDR1 is MGHRA and CDR2 YSYEKL. The CDR3 nucleotides read TGCGCCAGCAGCCAAGTTGACATGGGATTTGGGGAAAAACTGTTTTTT. It yields the protein CASSQVDMGFGEKLFF.

The chain links TRBV29-1 to TRBJ2-7, with D possibly being TRBD1 or TRBD2 (5 bases each). The germline V and J ends were trimmed by 4 bases and 7 bases, with 23 bases remaining between them. This CDR3 is 15 amino acids long. CDR1 and CDR2 (germline): SQVTM, ANQGSEA. The CDR3 spells CSVGRQDWKKGEQYF. The CDR3 DNA reads TGCAGCGTTGGGAGGCAGGACTGGAAAAAGGGGGAGCAGTACTTC.

This chain links TRBV11-2 with TRBJ2-7; D remains ambiguous. Germline-derived CDR1 and CDR2 are SGHAT and FQNNGV. Deletions cut 3 bases from V and 2 bases from J, with 8 bases between. The CDR3 is 13 amino acids. CDR3 coding DNA: TGTGCCAGCAGCTTTCGGCAGCCCTACGAGCAGTACTTC. Protein: CASSFRQPYEQYF.

The chain has TRBV6-5 and TRBJ2-7; D remains ambiguous. V gave up 7 bases and J gave up 5 bases, with 15 bases separating them. The CDR3 runs to 13 residues. Looked up from germline, CDR1 is MNHEY and CDR2 is SVGAGI. CDR3 in amino acids: CASTKRYSHEQYF. As DNA, the CDR3 is TGTGCCAGCACCAAACGATACAGCCACGAGCAGTACTTC.

The rearrangement links TRBV19 to TRBJ2-6; D tentatively fits TRBD1 or TRBD2 (5 bases each). The CDR3 is 17 amino acids. V shed 3 bases and J shed 0 bases, with 12 bases lying between them. Germline lookup yields CDR1 LNHDA and CDR2 SQIVND (reference sequence). The CDR3 reads CASSISGSFSGANVLTF. The CDR3 DNA follows: TGTGCCAGTAGTATCTCAGGGAGCTTCTCTGGGGCCAACGTCCTGACTTTC.

This rearrangement joins TRBV5-4 to TRBJ2-5; D remains ambiguous. The DNA end is a closer match to TRBJ2-7, so the J assignment may be wrong. Germline V gene sequence: CDR1 SGHNT, CDR2 YYREEE (reference sequence). This CDR3 is built from 12 residues. CDR3 in amino acids: CASSSLDYEQYF. In DNA, the CDR3 is TGTGCCAGCAGCTCGCTGGACTACGAGCAGTACTTC.

This clone was picked up a small number of times. The chain uses TRBV5-6 and TRBJ2-7; TRBD1 matches at 9 bases. Germline loops: CDR1 SGHDT, CDR2 YYEEEE. Losses at the gene ends were 4 bases for V and 4 bases for J; bases not matched to a gene: 9. There are 15 residues in the CDR3. The CDR3 sequence is CASSLTGTGWYEQYF. The CDR3 nucleotides are TGTGCCAGCAGCCTGACCGGGACAGGGTGGTACGAGCAGTACTTC.

The chain combines TRBV14 with TRBJ1-4, with 9 bases aligning to TRBD1. Per the germline V gene, CDR1 is SGHDN and CDR2 is FVKESK. Trimming cost V 1 base and J 8 bases; bases outside gene matches: 23. The CDR3 length is 21 residues. The CDR3 protein is CASSQANVRAGQGFVTEKLFF. The DNA of the CDR3 is TGTGCCAGCAGCCAAGCGAACGTCAGGGCGGGACAGGGTTTTGTCACAGAAAAACTGTTTTTT.

This clone was seen once. V gene TRBV7-9 combines with J gene TRBJ2-3; the match to TRBD1 covers 7 bases. Losses at the gene ends were 6 bases for V and 3 bases for J; bases not matched to a gene: 6. The CDR3 runs 14 residues. Germline CDR1 reads SEHNR; CDR2 reads FQNEAQ (reference sequence). DNA for the CDR3: TGTGCCAGCAGGGGGACAGACGGAACAGATACGCAGTATTTT. As protein: CASRGTDGTDTQYF.

Many counts were recorded for this clone. This sequence joins TRBV4-2 and TRBJ2-7; D is uncertain. The CDR3 contains 15 residues. Germline loops: CDR1 LGHNA, CDR2 YNFKEQ. V was clipped by 5 bases and J by 1 base, with 15 bases between them. In DNA form, the CDR3 reads TGTGCCAGCAGCATTCCTGGGTCGCAATCCTACGAGCAGTACTTC. It translates to CASSIPGSQSYEQYF.

This clone has more than one count but fewer than ten. Distinct nucleotide sequences in the sample also encode this CDR3. V is TRBV27 and J is TRBJ2-7; D tentatively reads TRBD1 or TRBD2 (6 bases each). Trimming took 0 bases from V and 3 from J, leaving 12 bases between them. The V gene's germline CDR1 is MNHEY and CDR2 SMNVEV (reference sequence). This CDR3 region has 15 residues. The CDR3 DNA reads TGTGCCAGCAGTTTATCGTCGGGGGCCGGCTACGAGCAGTACTTC. Residues: CASSLSSGAGYEQYF.

V and J are TRBV27 and TRBJ1-5; D call uncertain. The V and J ends lost 5 bases and 4 bases respectively, with 9 bases between them. CDR1 is MNHEY and CDR2 is SMNVEV in the germline V gene (reference sequence). The CDR3 is made up of 13 amino acids. CDR3 in amino acids: CASSEDRNQPQHF. CDR3 bases: TGTGCCAGCAGTGAGGACCGTAATCAGCCCCAGCATTTT.

The chain is built from TRBV6-1 and TRBJ2-2; D may be TRBD2 (6 bases). V was shortened by 3 bases and J by 4 bases, with 12 bases between the two germline ends. Germline CDR1 reads MNHNS; CDR2 reads SASEGT. There are 15 residues in the CDR3. DNA for the CDR3: TGTGCCAGCAGTGATTCGCAGCGGGCCACCGGGGAGCTGTTTTTT. Its translation is CASSDSQRATGELFF.

This sequence joins TRBV10-3 and TRBJ1-5; 7 bases map to TRBD1. The V segment lost 9 bases and the J segment 7 bases; nucleotides outside the gene matches: 9. Germline V gene sequence: CDR1 ENHRY, CDR2 SYGVKD. The CDR3 extends over 13 amino acids. CDR3 loop: CAIRQGEEQPQHF. The CDR3 bases are TGTGCCATTCGACAGGGAGAAGAACAGCCCCAGCATTTT.

V is TRBV5-1 and J is TRBJ2-7; 8 bases agree with TRBD2. This CDR3 is 19 amino acids long. Germline V gene sequence: CDR1 SGHRS, CDR2 YFSETQ. J was trimmed by 2 bases and V by 2 bases; bases with no gene match: 18. The CDR3 coding sequence is TGCGCCAGCAGCTTCTTAGGTTTGGCTAGCGGGCTCCCCCCCTACGAGCAGTACTTC. Translated, it gives CASSFLGLASGLPPYEQYF.